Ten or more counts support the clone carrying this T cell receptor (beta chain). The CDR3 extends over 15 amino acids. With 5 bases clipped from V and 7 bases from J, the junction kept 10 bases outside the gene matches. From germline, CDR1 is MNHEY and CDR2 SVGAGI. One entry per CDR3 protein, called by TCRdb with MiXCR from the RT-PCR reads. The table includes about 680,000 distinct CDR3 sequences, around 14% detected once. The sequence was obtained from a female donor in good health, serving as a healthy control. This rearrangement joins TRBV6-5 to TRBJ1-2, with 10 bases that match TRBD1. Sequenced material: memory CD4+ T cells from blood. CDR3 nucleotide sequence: TGTGCCAGCAGTCAATCCGGGACAGGGGCTCGTGGCTACACCTTC. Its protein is CASSQSGTGARGYTF.